Listed below are T cell receptor beta chains from one sample, sequenced in a study of PD-1 blockade in classical Hodgkin lymphoma. The assay was immunoSEQ multiplex PCR, and TCRdb's table has in-frame clones only and misses some. The data contain approximately 80,000 clones, roughly 89% of them singletons. Source: peripheral blood mononuclear cells (PBMCs), taken at baseline. The receptor set was obtained from a human donor with classical Hodgkin lymphoma. Both conserved end residues are part of each CDR3. The order of the fields is J gene, clone size, V gene, D gene, CDR3 DNA, CDR3 protein. The D gene is left open where the match is weak. Size tells how often a clone was seen (once, few, many) or the class of an expanded clone, and some rows leave it out.

TRBJ1-2	NA	TRBV5-6	NA	TGTGCCAGCAGCTTTGGGGGACGAGCGGGGAGGGAACATGGCTACACCTTC	CASSFGGRAGREHGYTF
TRBJ1-2	NA	TRBV19	NA	TGTGCCAGTAGTCGGGGTTTCTGGGAATACTATGGCTACACCTTC	CASSRGFWEYYGYTF
TRBJ1-5	NA	TRBV15	NA	TGTGCCACCAGCAGAGTCGGATTAAGGAATCAGCCCCAGCATTTT	CATSRVGLRNQPQHF
TRBJ1-1	NA	TRBV29-1	NA	TGCAGCGTTTTCCCTTGGGCGGGGATTGACACTGAAGCTTTCTTT	CSVFPWAGIDTEAFF
TRBJ2-3	once	TRBV6-6	NA	TGTGCCAGCAGTTCCGGGACGCTGGGCGACACGCAGTATTTT	CASSSGTLGDTQYF
TRBJ2-4	NA	TRBV2	TRBD1	TGTGCCAGCAGTGAGGGACAGCACCCAAAAAACATTCAGTACTTC	CASSEGQHPKNIQYF
TRBJ1-2	NA	TRBV15	NA	TGTGCCACCAGCAGAGATCAAGGAACGAACACCTTC	CATSRDQGTNTF
TRBJ2-1	NA	TRBV11-2	NA	TGTGCCAGCAGCCCCGGCGGGTCCGGGCGGTATGAGCAGTTCTTC	CASSPGGSGRYEQFF
TRBJ2-2	NA	TRBV6-5	NA	TGTGCCAGCAGTTCCTGGACGCAAGCCAACACCGGGGAGCTGTTTTTT	CASSSWTQANTGELFF
TRBJ2-3	NA	TRBV11-2	NA	TGTGCCAGCAGCACCCGCACAGATACGCAGTATTTT	CASSTRTDTQYF
TRBJ1-2	few	TRBV9	TRBD1	TGTGCCAGCAGCCCCGGACAGGGGCTCTATGGCTACACCTTC	CASSPGQGLYGYTF
TRBJ2-1	NA	TRBV5-4	TRBD2	TGTGCCAGCAGCGCCGGGACTAGCGGGACCCCTATACCGTTCTTC	CASSAGTSGTPIPFF
TRBJ1-1	NA	TRBV6-6	TRBD1	TGTGCCAGCAGTTACCGGGACAGATTGAACACTGAAGCTTTCTTT	CASSYRDRLNTEAFF
TRBJ1-3	NA	TRBV7-2	NA	TGTGCCAGCAGCCCAGACGGGGGAACTGGAAACACCATATATTTT	CASSPDGGTGNTIYF
TRBJ1-1	NA	TRBV6-1	TRBD1	TGTGCCAGCAGTGAACCGGGACAGTTCAGTGGGGGCGGAGGGGATACTGAAGCTTTCTTT	CASSEPGQFSGGGGDTEAFF
TRBJ1-2	NA	TRBV19	TRBD1	TGTGCCAGTAGTATAACAGGGGTTGTTAACTATGGCTACACCTTC	CASSITGVVNYGYTF
TRBJ1-2	NA	TRBV7-9	TRBD1	TGTGCCAGCAGCTCTAGGCAGGGACAGGACTATGGCTACACCTTC	CASSSRQGQDYGYTF
TRBJ2-7	NA	TRBV28	TRBD2	TGTGCCAGCAGTCCCCTGGGCCTAGCGGGAGCTAGGTCCTACGAGCAGTACTTC	CASSPLGLAGARSYEQYF
TRBJ2-1	NA	TRBV6-5	NA	TGTGCCAGCAGTTATAAAAGCTCCTACAATGAGCAGTTCTTC	CASSYKSSYNEQFF
TRBJ1-2	NA	TRBV19	NA	TGTGCCAGTAGTATCCTGGATGGTTTGAGTGGCTACACCTTC	CASSILDGLSGYTF
TRBJ2-1	NA	TRBV15	TRBD2	TGTGCCACCAGCAGAGTAAGGGGAGGGGCACACAATGAGCAGTTCTTC	CATSRVRGGAHNEQFF
TRBJ2-2	NA	TRBV11-2	TRBD2	TGTGCCAGCAGGCCCCTTCGAGCGGGAAACACCGGGGAGCTGTTTTTT	CASRPLRAGNTGELFF
TRBJ2-1	NA	TRBV9	NA	TGTGCCAGCAGTCCCCGGGACTCCTTGTTCTTC	CASSPRDSLFF
TRBJ1-1	NA	TRBV30	TRBD1	TGTGCCTGGAGGGGGGGGACAGGGATAAACACTGAAGCTTTCTTT	CAWRGGTGINTEAFF
TRBJ1-5	NA	TRBV2	NA	TGTGCCAGCGCCCGCGGGGGACCCAATCAGCCCCAGCATTTT	CASARGGPNQPQHF
TRBJ1-3	NA	TRBV5-6	NA	TGTGCCAGCAGCTTACGGAACTCTGGAAACACCATATATTTT	CASSLRNSGNTIYF
TRBJ1-4	NA	TRBV6-6	TRBD1	TGTGCCAGCAGGCAAGGACAGGGGGCGATGGGTGAAAAACTGTTTTTT	CASRQGQGAMGEKLFF
TRBJ1-4	NA	TRBV27	NA	TGTGCCAGCAGTCCGACGCCGGGACGGATGACCGGAAAACTGTTTTTT	CASSPTPGRMTGKLFF
TRBJ2-5	once	TRBV27	NA	TGTGCCAGCGTAGAATACCGGAGTCAGACAGAGACCCAGTACTTC	CASVEYRSQTETQYF
TRBJ2-5	NA	TRBV6-5	NA	TGTGCCAGCAGCCTCTCCGACAGAGACGGGGAGACCCAGTACTTC	CASSLSDRDGETQYF
TRBJ2-5	NA	TRBV29-1	NA	TGCAGCGTTTACGGAGGGTTGGAGACCCAGTACTTC	CSVYGGLETQYF
TRBJ1-1	NA	TRBV21-1	NA	TGTGCCAGCAGCAATGACAGACTGAACACTGAAGCTTTCTTT	CASSNDRLNTEAFF
TRBJ2-2	NA	TRBV30	NA	TGTGCCTGGAGTGTGGAAGGCCCCGGGGAGCTGTTTTTT	CAWSVEGPGELFF
TRBJ2-3	NA	TRBV19	TRBD2	TGTGCCAGTAGTTGGGGGGAGCGGGGCACAGGTACGCAGTATTTT	CASSWGERGTGTQYF
TRBJ1-6	NA	TRBV30	NA	TGTGCCTGGAGTATCACAGCTTCACCCCTCCACTTT	CAWSITASPLHF
TRBJ2-2	NA	TRBV11-2	NA	TGTGCCAGCAGCTGGGTATCCGGGGAGCTGTTTTTT	CASSWVSGELFF
TRBJ1-5	few	TRBV19	NA	TGTGCCAGTAGGGGTATCTCGGGGACACCGTATCAGCCCCAGCATTTT	CASRGISGTPYQPQHF
TRBJ2-7	NA	TRBV27	TRBD2	TGTGCCAGCAGCCTTCGCCCCGGGACTAGCGGTCTCGAGCAGTACTTC	CASSLRPGTSGLEQYF
TRBJ1-2	NA	TRBV19	NA	TGTGCCAGTAACCCGGACCCCAACTATGGCTACACCTTC	CASNPDPNYGYTF
TRBJ2-7	NA	TRBV15	TRBD1	TGTGCCACCAGCAGTGGGCAGGGGGAGTACGAGCAGTACTTC	CATSSGQGEYEQYF
TRBJ1-4	NA	TRBV19	NA	TGTGCCAGTAGTTTTGGCAGAAAACTAGAGACTGAAAAACTGTTTTTT	CASSFGRKLETEKLFF
TRBJ2-5	NA	TRBV13	TRBD2	TGTGCCAGCAGCCCAGGACTAGCGGGAGGAGAGACCCAGTACTTC	CASSPGLAGGETQYF
TRBJ1-3	NA	TRBV19	NA	TGTGCCAGTAGTACGATCGGAAACACCATATATTTT	CASSTIGNTIYF